These 4 T cell receptor beta chains came from one sample sequenced in a study of shared clonotypes between healthy human individuals. The protocol was immunoSEQ multiplex PCR, while the TCRdb copy is restricted to in-frame clones and leaves out a portion. The sample shows more than 1,200,000 clones, just under 99% of them seen only once. The specimen sequenced was naive CD4+ T cells sorted from blood. Subset: CD45RA+ positively selected. The receptors here all came from a young man in good health.

The rearrangement uses TRBV18 and TRBJ2-2; D may be TRBD1 or TRBD2 (5 bases each). V was cut by 0 bases and J by 10 bases, with 9 bases left in between. The CDR3 contains 13 residues. CDR1 is KGHSH, CDR2 LQKENI, per germline. This chain's CDR3 is CASSPPGVEELFF. As DNA, the CDR3 is TGTGCCAGCTCACCACCGGGGGTGGAGGAGCTGTTTTTT.

This chain uses TRBV29-1 with TRBJ2-1; the match to TRBD2 covers 7 bases. This CDR3 contains 13 residues. The germline V gene encodes CDR1 SQVTM and CDR2 ANQGSEA. Trimming removed 4 bases from V and 5 bases from J; junction bases left unmatched: 5. CDR3 in DNA: TGCAGCGTTGGGCGGCTAGCGGACAATGAGCAGTTCTTC. Translation gives CSVGRLADNEQFF.

The rearrangement links TRBV2 to TRBJ2-1; 7 nucleotides align to TRBD2. Per the germline V gene, CDR1 is SNHLY and CDR2 is FYNNEI. V lost 4 bases and J lost 2; bases outside the gene matches: 5. The CDR3 runs 15 residues. The CDR3 region has the DNA TGTGCCAGCAGTGGTCTAGCGGCGACCTACAATGAGCAGTTCTTC. Translation gives CASSGLAATYNEQFF.

The V and J genes are TRBV7-2 and TRBJ2-2; D gene unclear. V lost 2 bases to trimming and J lost 4 bases, with 5 bases between them. Germline V gene lookup returns CDR1 SGHTA and CDR2 FQGNSA. The CDR3 contains 13 residues. CDR3 DNA sequence: TGTGCCAGCAGCTTACGAGGCACCGGGGAGCTGTTTTTT. It encodes CASSLRGTGELFF.